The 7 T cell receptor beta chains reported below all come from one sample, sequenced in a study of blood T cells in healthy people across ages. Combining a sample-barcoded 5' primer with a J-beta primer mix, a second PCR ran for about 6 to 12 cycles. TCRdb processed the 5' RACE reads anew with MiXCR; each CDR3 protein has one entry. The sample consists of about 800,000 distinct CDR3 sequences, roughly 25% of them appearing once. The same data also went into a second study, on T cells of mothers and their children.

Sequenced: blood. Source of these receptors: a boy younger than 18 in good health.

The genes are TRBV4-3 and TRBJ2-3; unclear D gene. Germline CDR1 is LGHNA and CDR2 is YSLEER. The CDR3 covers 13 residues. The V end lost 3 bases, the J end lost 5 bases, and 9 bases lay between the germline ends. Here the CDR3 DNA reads TGCGCCAGCAGCCAGGGCAACAGAGATACGCAGTATTTT. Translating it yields CASSQGNRDTQYF.

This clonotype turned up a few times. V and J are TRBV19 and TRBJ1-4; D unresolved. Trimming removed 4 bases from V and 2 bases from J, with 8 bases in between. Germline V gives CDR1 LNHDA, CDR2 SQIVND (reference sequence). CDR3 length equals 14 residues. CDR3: CASSSDATNEKLFF. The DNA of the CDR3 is TGTGCCAGTAGTAGCGACGCTACTAATGAAAAACTGTTTTTT.

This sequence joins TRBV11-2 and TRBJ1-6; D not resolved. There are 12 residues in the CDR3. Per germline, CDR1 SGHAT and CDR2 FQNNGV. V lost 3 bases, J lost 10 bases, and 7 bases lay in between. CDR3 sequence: CASSFPGSPLHF. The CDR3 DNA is TGTGCCAGCAGCTTTCCGGGGTCACCCCTCCACTTT.

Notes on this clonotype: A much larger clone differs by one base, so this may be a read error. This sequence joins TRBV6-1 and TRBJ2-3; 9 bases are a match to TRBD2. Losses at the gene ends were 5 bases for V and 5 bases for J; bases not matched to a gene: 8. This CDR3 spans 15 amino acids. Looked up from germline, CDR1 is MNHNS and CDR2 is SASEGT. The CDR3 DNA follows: TGTGCCAGCAGTTCCCAAGCGGGAGGATTAGATACGCAGTATTTT. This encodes CASSSQAGGLDTQYF.

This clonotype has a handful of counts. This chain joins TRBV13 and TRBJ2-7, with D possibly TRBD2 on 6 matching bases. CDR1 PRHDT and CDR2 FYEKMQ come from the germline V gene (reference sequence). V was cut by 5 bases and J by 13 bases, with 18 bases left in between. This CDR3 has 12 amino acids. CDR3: CASSLLRGDAYF. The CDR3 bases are TGTGCCAGCAGCCTCTTGCGGGGTGATGCCTACTTC.

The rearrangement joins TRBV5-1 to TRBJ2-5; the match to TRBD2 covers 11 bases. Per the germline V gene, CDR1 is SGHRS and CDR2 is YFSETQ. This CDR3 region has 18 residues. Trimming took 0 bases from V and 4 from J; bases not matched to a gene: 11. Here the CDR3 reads CASSLAPLAGGRGETQYF. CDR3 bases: TGCGCCAGCAGCTTGGCCCCCCTAGCGGGAGGAAGGGGAGAGACCCAGTACTTC. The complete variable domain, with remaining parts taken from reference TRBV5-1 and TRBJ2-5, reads KAGVTQTPRYLIKTRGQQVTLSCSPISGHRSVSWYQQTPGQGLQFLFEYFSETQRNKGNFPGRFSGRQFSNSRSEMNVSTLELGDSALYLCASSLAPLAGGRGETQYFGPGTRLLVL.

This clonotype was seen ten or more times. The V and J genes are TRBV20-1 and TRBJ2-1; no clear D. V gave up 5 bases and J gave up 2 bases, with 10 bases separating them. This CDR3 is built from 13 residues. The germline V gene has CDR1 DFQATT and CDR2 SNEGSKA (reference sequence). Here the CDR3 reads CSAFGATYNEQFF. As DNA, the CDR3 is TGCAGTGCTTTCGGAGCCACCTACAATGAGCAGTTCTTC.